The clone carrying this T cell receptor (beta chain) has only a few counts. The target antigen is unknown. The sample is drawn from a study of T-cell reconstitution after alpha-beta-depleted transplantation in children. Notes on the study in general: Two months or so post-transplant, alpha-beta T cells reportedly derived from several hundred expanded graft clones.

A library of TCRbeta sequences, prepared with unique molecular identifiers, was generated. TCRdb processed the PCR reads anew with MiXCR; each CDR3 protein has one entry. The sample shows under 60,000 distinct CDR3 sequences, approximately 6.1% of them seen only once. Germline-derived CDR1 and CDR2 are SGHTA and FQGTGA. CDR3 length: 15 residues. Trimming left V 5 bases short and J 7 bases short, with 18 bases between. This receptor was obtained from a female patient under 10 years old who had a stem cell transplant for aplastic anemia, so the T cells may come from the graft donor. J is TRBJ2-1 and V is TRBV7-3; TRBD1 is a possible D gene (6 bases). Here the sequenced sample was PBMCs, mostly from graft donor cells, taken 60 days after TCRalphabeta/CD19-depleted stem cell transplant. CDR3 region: CASSTGLGGQNEQFF. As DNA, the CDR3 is TGTGCCAGCAGCACCGGGCTAGGGGGTCAAAATGAGCAGTTCTTC.